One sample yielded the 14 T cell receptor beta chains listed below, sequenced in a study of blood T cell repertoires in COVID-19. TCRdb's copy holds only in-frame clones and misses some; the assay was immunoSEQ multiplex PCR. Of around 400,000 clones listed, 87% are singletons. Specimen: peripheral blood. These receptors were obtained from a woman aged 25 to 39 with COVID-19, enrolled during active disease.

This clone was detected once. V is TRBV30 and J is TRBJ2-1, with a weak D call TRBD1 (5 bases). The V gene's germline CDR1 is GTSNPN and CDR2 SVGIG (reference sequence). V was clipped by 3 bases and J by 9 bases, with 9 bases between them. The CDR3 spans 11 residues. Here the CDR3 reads CAWRQEGEQFF. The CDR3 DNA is TGTGCCTGGAGACAGGAAGGTGAGCAGTTCTTC.

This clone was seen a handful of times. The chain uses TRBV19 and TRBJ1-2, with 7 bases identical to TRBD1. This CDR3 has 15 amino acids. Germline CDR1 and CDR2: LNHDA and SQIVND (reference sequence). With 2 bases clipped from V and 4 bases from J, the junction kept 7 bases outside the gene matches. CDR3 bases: TGTGCCAGTAGTATAACACAGGGGTCTTCCTATGGCTACACCTTC. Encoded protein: CASSITQGSSYGYTF.

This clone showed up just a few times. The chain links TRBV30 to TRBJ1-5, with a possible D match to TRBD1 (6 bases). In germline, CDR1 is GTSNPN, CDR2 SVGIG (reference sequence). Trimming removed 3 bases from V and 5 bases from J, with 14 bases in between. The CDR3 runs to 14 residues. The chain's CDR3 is CAWSPGQDYQPQHF. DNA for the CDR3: TGTGCCTGGAGCCCGGGACAAGATTATCAGCCCCAGCATTTT.

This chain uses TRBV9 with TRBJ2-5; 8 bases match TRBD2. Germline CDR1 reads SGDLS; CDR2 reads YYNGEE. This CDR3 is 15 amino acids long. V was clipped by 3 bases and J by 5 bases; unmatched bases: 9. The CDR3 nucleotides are TGTGCCAGCAGCGGAATAGCGGGAAAGGCGGAGACCCAGTACTTC. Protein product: CASSGIAGKAETQYF.

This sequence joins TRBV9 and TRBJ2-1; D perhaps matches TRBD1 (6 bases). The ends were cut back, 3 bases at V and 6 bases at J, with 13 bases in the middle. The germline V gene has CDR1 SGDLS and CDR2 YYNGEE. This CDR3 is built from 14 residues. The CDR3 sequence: CASSGHREPNEQFF. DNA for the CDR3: TGTGCCAGCAGCGGGCACAGGGAACCCAATGAGCAGTTCTTC. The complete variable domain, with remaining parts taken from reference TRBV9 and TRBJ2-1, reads DSGVTQTPKHLITATGQRVTLRCSPRSGDLSVYWYQQSLDQGLQFLIQYYNGEERAKGNILERFSAQQFPDLHSELNLSSLELGDSALYFCASSGHREPNEQFFGPGTRLTVL.

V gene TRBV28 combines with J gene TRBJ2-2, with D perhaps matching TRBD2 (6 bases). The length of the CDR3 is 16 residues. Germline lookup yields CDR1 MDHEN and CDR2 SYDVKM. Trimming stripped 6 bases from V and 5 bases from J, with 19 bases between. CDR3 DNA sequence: TGTGCCAGCAGGAGGGGAGGTCAGGGTAGGACCGGGGAGCTGTTTTTT. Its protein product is CASRRGGQGRTGELFF.

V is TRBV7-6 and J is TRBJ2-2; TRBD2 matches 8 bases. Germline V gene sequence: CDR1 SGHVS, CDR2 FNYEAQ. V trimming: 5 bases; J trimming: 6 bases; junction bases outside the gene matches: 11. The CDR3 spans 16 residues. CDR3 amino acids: CASSPQGAGVPGELFF. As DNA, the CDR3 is TGTGCCAGCAGCCCTCAGGGAGCGGGAGTGCCCGGGGAGCTGTTTTTT.

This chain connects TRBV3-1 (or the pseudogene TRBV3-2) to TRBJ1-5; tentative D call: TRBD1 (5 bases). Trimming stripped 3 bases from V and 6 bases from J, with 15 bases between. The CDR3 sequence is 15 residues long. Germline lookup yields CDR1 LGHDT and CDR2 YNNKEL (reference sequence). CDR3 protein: CASSQGGARGQPQHF. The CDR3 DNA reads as TGTGCCAGCAGCCAGGGCGGGGCCCGGGGTCAGCCCCAGCATTTT.

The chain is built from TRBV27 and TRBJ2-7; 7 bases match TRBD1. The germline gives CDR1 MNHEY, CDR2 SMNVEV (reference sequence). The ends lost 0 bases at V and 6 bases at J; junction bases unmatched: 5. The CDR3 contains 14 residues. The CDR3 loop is CASSLSISGGEQYF. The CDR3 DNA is TGTGCCAGCAGTTTATCGATTTCAGGGGGCGAGCAGTACTTC.

This chain's CDR3 is CASSLGARDAETQYF. CDR3 nucleotide sequence: TGTGCCAGCAGCTTAGGGGCCAGGGATGCAGAGACCCAGTACTTC. The chain links TRBV7-2 to TRBJ2-5; a weak D match, TRBD1 (5 bases). Germline CDR1 is SGHTA and CDR2 is FQGNSA. The CDR3 is 15 amino acids. V gave up 1 base and J gave up 4 bases, with 13 bases separating them.

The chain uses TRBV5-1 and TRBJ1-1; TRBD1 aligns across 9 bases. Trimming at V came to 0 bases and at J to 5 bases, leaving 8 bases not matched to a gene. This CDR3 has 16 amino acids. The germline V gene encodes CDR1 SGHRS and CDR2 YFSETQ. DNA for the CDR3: TGCGCCAGCAGCTTGGGGCAAGACAGGGGGTTAACTGAAGCTTTCTTT. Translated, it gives CASSLGQDRGLTEAFF.

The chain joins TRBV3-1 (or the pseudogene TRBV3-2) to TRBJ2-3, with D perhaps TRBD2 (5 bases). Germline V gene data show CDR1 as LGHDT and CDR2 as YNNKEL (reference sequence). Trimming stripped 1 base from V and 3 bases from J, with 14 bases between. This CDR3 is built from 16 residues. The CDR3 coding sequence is TGTGCCAGCAGCCAAGGAACGGGAACTGGGACAGATACGCAGTATTTT. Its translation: CASSQGTGTGTDTQYF.

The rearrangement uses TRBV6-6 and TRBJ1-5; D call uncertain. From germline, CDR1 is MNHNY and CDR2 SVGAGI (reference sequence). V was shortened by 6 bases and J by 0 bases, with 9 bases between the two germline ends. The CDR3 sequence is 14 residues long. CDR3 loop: CASRQSYSNQPQHF. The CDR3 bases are TGTGCCAGCAGACAGAGTTATAGCAATCAGCCCCAGCATTTT.

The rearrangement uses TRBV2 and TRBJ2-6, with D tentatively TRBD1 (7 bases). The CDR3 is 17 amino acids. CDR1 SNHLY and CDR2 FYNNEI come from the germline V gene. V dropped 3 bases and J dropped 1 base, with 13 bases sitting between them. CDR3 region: CASSDLRGASGANVLTF. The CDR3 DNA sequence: TGTGCCAGCAGTGATCTCAGGGGGGCTTCTGGGGCCAACGTCCTGACTTTC.